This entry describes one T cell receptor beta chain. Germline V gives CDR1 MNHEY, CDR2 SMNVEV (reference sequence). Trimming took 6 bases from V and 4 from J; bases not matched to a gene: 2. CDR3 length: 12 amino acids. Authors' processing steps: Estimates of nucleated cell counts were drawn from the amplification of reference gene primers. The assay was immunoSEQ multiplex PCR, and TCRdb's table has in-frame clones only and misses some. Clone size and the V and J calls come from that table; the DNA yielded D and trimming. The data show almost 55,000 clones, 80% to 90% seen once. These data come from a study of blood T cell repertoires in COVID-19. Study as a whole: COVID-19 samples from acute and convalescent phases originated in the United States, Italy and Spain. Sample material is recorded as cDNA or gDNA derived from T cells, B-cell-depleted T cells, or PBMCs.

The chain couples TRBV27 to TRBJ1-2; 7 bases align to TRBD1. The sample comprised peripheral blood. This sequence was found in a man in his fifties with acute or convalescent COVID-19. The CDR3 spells CASRRQGYGYTF. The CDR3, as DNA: TGTGCCAGCAGACGACAGGGCTATGGCTACACCTTC.